Presented here are 25 T cell receptor beta chains from one specimen sequenced in a study of technical replicates of blood from a handful of donors. Sequencing used immunoSEQ multiplex PCR; TCRdb keeps in-frame clones, though not all of them. The sample holds roughly 65,000 clones, over 75% seen once. The specimen sequenced was PBMCs. The source of these receptors is a human donor in good health. Some clones in this sample may be carry-over from other donors' samples.

This clone was seen only once. The rearrangement links TRBV18 to TRBJ2-1; 9 bases are shared with TRBD2. Germline CDR1 KGHSH, CDR2 LQKENI. The CDR3 contains 15 residues. Losses at the gene ends were 2 bases for V and 10 bases for J; bases not matched to a gene: 9. The CDR3 DNA reads as TGTGCCAGCTCACCAAATGTAGCGGGAGTACGAGAGCAGTTCTTC. Protein sequence: CASSPNVAGVREQFF.

The chain combines TRBV12-5 with TRBJ2-7; 7 bases are shared with TRBD2. V shed 6 bases, J shed 8 bases, and the junction held 16 bases outside the gene matches. This CDR3 spans 15 amino acids. Germline-derived CDR1 and CDR2 are LGHNT and FRNRAP. The CDR3 nucleotides read TGTGCTAGTGGACCCCTACGGACTAGTGTCGCGCAGCAGTACTTC. Amino acid sequence: CASGPLRTSVAQQYF. Full variable domain (remainder filled in from reference TRBV12-5 and TRBJ2-7): DARVTQTPRHKVTEMGQEVTMRCQPILGHNTVFWYRQTMMQGLELLAYFRNRAPLDDSGMPKDRFSAEMPDATLATLKIQPSEPRDSAVYFCASGPLRTSVAQQYFGPGTRLTVT.

This clone was observed a single time. The chain combines TRBV6-5 with TRBJ2-5, with D tentatively TRBD2 (6 bases). The CDR3 length is 13 residues. Germline lookup yields CDR1 MNHEY and CDR2 SVGAGI. With 6 bases removed from V and 5 bases from J, the gap between germline ends came to 13 bases. The DNA of the CDR3 is TGTGCCAGCAGGCCGTTTGGGAGGGAGACCCAGTACTTC. As protein: CASRPFGRETQYF.

The rearrangement uses TRBV29-1 and TRBJ2-5, with 12 positions matching TRBD2. CDR1 is SQVTM, CDR2 ANQGSEA, per germline. This CDR3 contains 14 residues. V shed 4 bases and J 4 bases; nucleotides not matched to a gene: 4. CDR3 nucleotides: TGCAGCGTTGGGGAACTAGCGGGGGGAGAGACCCAGTACTTC. Translation gives CSVGELAGGETQYF.

The chain has TRBV6-5 and TRBJ1-2; 8 bases agree with TRBD1. The CDR3 sequence is 15 residues long. Per the germline V gene, CDR1 is MNHEY and CDR2 is SVGAGI. J was trimmed by 1 base and V by 0 bases; bases with no gene match: 1. The CDR3 region has the DNA TGTGCCAGCAGTTACTCCACAGGGGGTAACTATGGCTACACCTTC. Protein sequence: CASSYSTGGNYGYTF.

V is TRBV9 and J is TRBJ2-1; 11 bases fit TRBD2. CDR3 size: 17 residues. Germline V gene data show CDR1 as SGDLS and CDR2 as YYNGEE. V trimming: 3 bases; J trimming: 7 bases; junction bases outside the gene matches: 12. The CDR3 here is CASSERPTSGNKNEQFF. As DNA, the CDR3 is TGTGCCAGCAGCGAGCGGCCGACTAGCGGGAATAAGAATGAGCAGTTCTTC.

This clone was seen a single time. V usage is TRBV2 and J usage is TRBJ2-2; TRBD1 matches 7 bases. The CDR3 spans 13 residues. The germline CDR1 and CDR2 sequences are SNHLY and FYNNEI. Trimming took 6 bases from V and 6 from J; bases not matched to a gene: 4. CDR3 loop: CASRQTGPGELFF. Written as DNA, the CDR3 is TGTGCCAGCAGGCAGACAGGGCCCGGGGAGCTGTTTTTT.

A single count supports this clone. The chain joins TRBV5-1 to TRBJ2-3; D perhaps matches TRBD1 (6 bases). Germline V gene sequence: CDR1 SGHRS, CDR2 YFSETQ. With 4 bases removed from V and 4 bases from J, the gap between germline ends came to 19 bases. The length of the CDR3 is 16 residues. CDR3 amino acids: CASSPGRGHKSDTQYF. In DNA, the CDR3 is TGCGCCAGCAGCCCCGGTCGGGGACACAAGTCAGATACGCAGTATTTT. The full variable domain, rest sourced from reference TRBV5-1 and TRBJ2-3, is KAGVTQTPRYLIKTRGQQVTLSCSPISGHRSVSWYQQTPGQGLQFLFEYFSETQRNKGNFPGRFSGRQFSNSRSEMNVSTLELGDSALYLCASSPGRGHKSDTQYFGPGTRLTVL.

The chain has TRBV7-9 and TRBJ2-1, with 11 bases aligning to TRBD2. V lost 3 bases, J lost 4 bases, and 2 bases stayed unmatched. The germline V gene has CDR1 SEHNR and CDR2 FQNEAQ (reference sequence). This CDR3 is 15 amino acids long. The CDR3 DNA is TGTGCCAGCAGCTTTAGCGGGGGGGCATACAATGAGCAGTTCTTC. Amino acids: CASSFSGGAYNEQFF.

The V gene is TRBV7-9, the J gene TRBJ1-2; D not certain. Germline V lookup: CDR1 SEHNR, CDR2 FQNEAQ (reference sequence). The CDR3 totals 12 residues. Trimming shortened V by 2 bases and J by 6 bases, and 7 bases separated the two germline ends. The CDR3 DNA sequence: TGTGCCAGCAGCTTATATTCGGATGGCTACACCTTC. It is translated as CASSLYSDGYTF. The full variable domain, its missing parts supplied by reference TRBV7-9 and TRBJ1-2, is DTGVSQNPRHKITKRGQNVTFRCDPISEHNRLYWYRQTLGQGPEFLTYFQNEAQLEKSRLLSDRFSAERPKGSFSTLEIQRTEQGDSAMYLCASSLYSDGYTFGSGTRLTVV.

The chain couples TRBV5-6 to TRBJ2-7; 8 bases are shared with TRBD1. The V gene's germline CDR1 is SGHDT and CDR2 YYEEEE. Unmatched junction bases numbered 8, after V lost 0 bases and J lost 3 bases. This CDR3 has 16 amino acids. The CDR3 DNA sequence: TGTGCCAGCAGCTTGGCTTTTGGACAGGGTAACTACGAGCAGTACTTC. Translating it yields CASSLAFGQGNYEQYF. Filled out from reference TRBV5-6 and TRBJ2-7, the complete variable domain reads DAGVTQSPTHLIKTRGQQVTLRCSPKSGHDTVSWYQQALGQGPQFIFQYYEEEERQRGNFPDRFSGHQFPNYSSELNVNALLLGDSALYLCASSLAFGQGNYEQYFGPGTRLTVT.

This clone was recorded once. This sequence joins TRBV6-5 and TRBJ1-2, with D unresolved. Germline V CDR1 and CDR2: MNHEY, SVGAGI. This CDR3 is 12 amino acids long. The germline V and J ends were trimmed by 6 bases and 2 bases, with 7 bases remaining between them. Here the CDR3 reads CASRTPNYGYTF. The DNA of the CDR3 is TGTGCCAGCAGGACACCGAACTATGGCTACACCTTC.

This chain connects TRBV9 to TRBJ2-1, with 8 bases matching TRBD2. This CDR3 region has 16 residues. The V gene's germline CDR1 is SGDLS and CDR2 YYNGEE. The junction had 10 bases not matched to a gene; V was cut back by 0 bases and J by 8 bases. The CDR3 protein is CASSVVQRGIRDEQFF. DNA for the CDR3: TGTGCCAGCAGCGTAGTTCAGCGGGGGATACGGGATGAGCAGTTCTTC.

This clone appeared a single time. V and J are TRBV5-5 and TRBJ1-6; no reliable D call. CDR1 SGHKS and CDR2 YYEKEE come from the germline V gene (reference sequence). CDR3 length equals 15 residues. Trimming cost V 0 bases and J 3 bases, with 7 bases left between them. CDR3 sequence reads: CASSLGASYNSPLHF. CDR3 DNA: TGTGCCAGCAGCTTGGGTGCTAGCTATAATTCACCCCTCCACTTT.

This clone was seen repeatedly, ten times or more. V gene TRBV13 combines with J gene TRBJ1-1, with D unresolved. V was shortened by 5 bases and J by 4 bases, with 20 bases between the two germline ends. The CDR3 consists of 16 residues. Germline V gene lookup returns CDR1 PRHDT and CDR2 FYEKMQ (reference sequence). This CDR3 is CASSQEGSIEGTEAFF. CDR3 nucleotide sequence: TGTGCCAGCAGCCAAGAAGGTTCTATCGAGGGCACTGAAGCTTTCTTT.

The chain is built from TRBV19 and TRBJ1-1; D uncertain. The CDR3 has 15 amino acids. V lost 3 bases and J 0 bases, leaving 11 bases between the germline ends. Per germline, CDR1 LNHDA and CDR2 SQIVND (reference sequence). In DNA form, the CDR3 reads TGTGCCAGTAGTATCGGTCAGACAATGAACACTGAAGCTTTCTTT. This gives the protein CASSIGQTMNTEAFF.

V and J are TRBV2 and TRBJ2-6; D perhaps matches TRBD1 (5 bases). With 2 bases removed from V and 2 bases from J, the gap between germline ends came to 7 bases. This CDR3 contains 15 residues. Germline CDR1 reads SNHLY; CDR2 reads FYNNEI. CDR3 amino acids: CASSELGAGANVLTF. CDR3 sequence (DNA): TGTGCCAGCAGTGAATTAGGGGCTGGGGCCAACGTCCTGACTTTC.

The V and J genes are TRBV30 and TRBJ2-6; D unresolved. This CDR3 spans 15 amino acids. The germline CDR1 and CDR2 sequences are GTSNPN and SVGIG (reference sequence). Trimming stripped 1 base from V and 0 bases from J, with 7 bases between. The CDR3, as DNA: TGTGCCTGGAGTGAAAGGAGCTCTGGGGCCAACGTCCTGACTTTC. Its protein is CAWSERSSGANVLTF.

V and J are TRBV7-9 and TRBJ2-7; TRBD1 aligns across 12 bases. V lost 5 bases and J lost 5; bases outside the gene matches: 13. The CDR3 is 17 amino acids. CDR1 and CDR2 (germline): SEHNR, FQNEAQ (reference sequence). CDR3 in amino acids: CASSAPSSGQGAHEQYF. CDR3 coding DNA: TGTGCCAGCAGCGCCCCATCCTCGGGACAGGGGGCGCACGAGCAGTACTTC.

This sequence joins TRBV27 and TRBJ2-7, with D possibly matching TRBD1 (5 bases). The CDR3 runs to 15 residues. Trimming stripped 2 bases from V and 4 bases from J, with 15 bases between. Germline loops: CDR1 MNHEY, CDR2 SMNVEV (reference sequence). The CDR3 protein is CASSLKVQGPYEQYF. The CDR3, as DNA: TGTGCCAGCAGTTTAAAAGTCCAGGGTCCGTACGAGCAGTACTTC.

The chain uses TRBV19 and TRBJ1-2, with unresolved D. Germline V CDR1 and CDR2: LNHDA, SQIVND (reference sequence). This CDR3 comprises 14 residues. Trimming removed 1 base from V and 4 bases from J, with 10 bases in between. The CDR3, as DNA: TGTGCCAGTAGTATAGGCGTCTTGAGCTATGGCTACACCTTC. Its protein product is CASSIGVLSYGYTF.

This chain uses TRBV5-1 with TRBJ1-6; 10 bases align to TRBD1. The ends lost 4 bases at V and 6 bases at J; junction bases unmatched: 7. The CDR3 covers 16 residues. Looked up from germline, CDR1 is SGHRS and CDR2 is YFSETQ. CDR3 residues: CASSPGTGALNSPLHF. The CDR3 DNA reads as TGCGCCAGCAGCCCCGGGACAGGGGCTCTTAATTCACCCCTCCACTTT.

This chain joins TRBV4-3 and TRBJ2-7, with D possibly TRBD2 on 6 matching bases. The CDR3 runs 17 residues. Germline V gene sequence: CDR1 LGHNA, CDR2 YSLEER. The V gene lost 1 base and the J gene lost 0 bases, with 16 bases spanning the gap. CDR3 bases: TGCGCCAGCAGCCAAGGATTACGGGGGTCGAGCTCCTACGAGCAGTACTTC. Amino acids: CASSQGLRGSSSYEQYF.

CDR3 sequence: CASSLSASGGQETQYF. The CDR3 DNA sequence: TGTGCCAGCAGCTTATCGGCTAGCGGGGGCCAAGAGACCCAGTACTTC. V and J are TRBV7-2 and TRBJ2-5; 10 positions match TRBD2. CDR1 and CDR2 (germline): SGHTA, FQGNSA. The CDR3 covers 16 residues. V lost 2 bases, J lost 1 base, and 4 bases stayed unmatched.

This clone is a singleton in its sample. The chain links TRBV9 to TRBJ2-5; possible D gene TRBD1, 6 bases. The CDR3 extends over 15 amino acids. V shed 3 bases and J shed 5 bases, with 17 bases lying between them. Germline V gives CDR1 SGDLS, CDR2 YYNGEE. Here the CDR3 reads CASSGSTGFAETQYF. The CDR3 DNA is TGTGCCAGCAGCGGTTCAACAGGGTTTGCGGAGACCCAGTACTTC.